The clone carrying this T cell receptor beta chain has just one count. Its ends do not fully match the called genes, so a read error is possible. The treatment: randomized to nivolumab then ipilimumab (arm A) or the reverse (arm B). Patients had received no earlier DNA-damaging chemotherapy. From thawed PBMCs, live CD3+CD8+ cells negative for CD19 and CD56 were sorted. This sample stems from a study of sequential checkpoint blockade in melanoma. About the research overall: First-line arms were nivolumab then ipilimumab, or the reverse, randomized 1:1. Both treatment sequences were followed by maintenance nivolumab.

Method: immunoSEQ multiplex PCR; TCRdb's copy keeps in-frame clones and lacks some. Among under 20,000 clones listed, around three quarters were seen once. Source: CD8+ T cells sorted from blood (inferred from file names), taken from a patient given nivolumab and ipilimumab in sequence. The TCR originated in a human donor with melanoma.

CDR3 in DNA: TGCGCCAGCAGCCTTGGGGCCCAAGAGACCCGGTACTTC. Protein sequence: CASSLGAQETRYF. This chain joins TRBV4-1 and TRBJ2-5; D possibly corresponds to TRBD1 (5 bases). This CDR3 spans 13 amino acids. Germline V CDR1 and CDR2: MGHRA, YSYEKL.